These 17 T cell receptor beta chains came from one sample sequenced in a study of T cell responses to AZD1222 COVID-19 vaccine. TCRdb keeps only in-frame clones here, not all; method: immunoSEQ multiplex PCR. The sample records 150,000 to 200,000 clones, 94% being singletons. The source was peripheral blood, collected on day 0 of AZD1222 vaccination. All receptors derive from an adult in good health.

The chain employs TRBV3-1 (or the pseudogene TRBV3-2) and TRBJ2-7, with D perhaps matching TRBD2 (5 bases). The CDR3 has 15 amino acids. Germline lookup yields CDR1 LGHDT and CDR2 YNNKEL (reference sequence). V lost 1 base and J lost 2, with 12 bases in between. CDR3 in DNA: TGTGCCAGCAGCCAAGTGTACGGGGATACCTACGAGCAGTACTTC. Translation gives CASSQVYGDTYEQYF.

The gene calls are TRBV6-5 and TRBJ1-2, with D unclear. V shed 7 bases and J shed 2 bases, with 17 bases lying between them. Looked up from germline, CDR1 is MNHEY and CDR2 is SVGAGI. The CDR3 length is 15 residues. This CDR3 reads CASTPSVLTNYGYTF. The CDR3 bases are TGTGCCAGCACCCCGAGTGTGCTGACCAACTATGGCTACACCTTC.

This clone came up a few times. The V call is TRBV19, the J call TRBJ1-2; 9 positions agree with TRBD1. The CDR3 contains 16 residues. V trimming: 5 bases; J trimming: 11 bases; junction bases outside the gene matches: 18. Germline-derived CDR1 and CDR2 are LNHDA and SQIVND (reference sequence). The CDR3 bases are TGTGCCAGTAGTTCCTCCTCTTCGGGACAGGGTTCGGGGTACACCTTC. Protein product: CASSSSSSGQGSGYTF.

This sequence joins TRBV6-5 and TRBJ1-2; no clear D gene. Germline V gene data show CDR1 as MNHEY and CDR2 as SVGAGI. V was clipped by 3 bases and J by 2 bases, with 7 bases between them. This CDR3 comprises 13 residues. In DNA, the CDR3 is TGTGCCAGCAGTTATATAAGCAACTATGGCTACACCTTC. Amino acid sequence: CASSYISNYGYTF.

This chain uses TRBV7-9 with TRBJ2-2; no clear D gene. The length of the CDR3 is 15 residues. V was clipped by 2 bases and J by 0 bases, with 7 bases between them. The V gene's germline CDR1 is SEHNR and CDR2 FQNEAQ (reference sequence). The chain's CDR3 is CASSLLGANTGELFF. The CDR3 nucleotides read TGTGCCAGCAGCTTACTAGGAGCGAACACCGGGGAGCTGTTTTTT.

The chain carries TRBV27 and TRBJ1-2, with 9 bases that match TRBD1. The germline CDR1 and CDR2 sequences are MNHEY and SMNVEV (reference sequence). This CDR3 region has 14 residues. V lost 5 bases and J lost 4; bases outside the gene matches: 5. The CDR3 coding sequence is TGTGCCAGCAGTCTCACAGGGGGCGGCTATGGCTACACCTTC. It specifies CASSLTGGGYGYTF.

Comment on this clone: This same CDR3 is encoded by further DNA sequences in the sample. The V and J genes are TRBV9 and TRBJ1-2; D perhaps matches TRBD1 (6 bases). V was shortened by 3 bases and J by 8 bases, with 8 bases between the two germline ends. The CDR3 has 11 residues. The germline V gene has CDR1 SGDLS and CDR2 YYNGEE. This CDR3 reads CASSGQGGYTF. In DNA, the CDR3 is TGTGCCAGCAGCGGCCAGGGGGGCTACACCTTC. Looking up the rest from reference TRBV9 and TRBJ1-2 gives the full variable domain: DSGVTQTPKHLITATGQRVTLRCSPRSGDLSVYWYQQSLDQGLQFLIQYYNGEERAKGNILERFSAQQFPDLHSELNLSSLELGDSALYFCASSGQGGYTFGSGTRLTVV.

The V gene is TRBV6-5, the J gene TRBJ2-1; weak D call: TRBD1 (5 bases). This CDR3 has 14 amino acids. Trimming shortened V by 10 bases and J by 4 bases, and 17 bases separated the two germline ends. Germline V gives CDR1 MNHEY, CDR2 SVGAGI. The CDR3 sequence: CATSSSGLYNEQFF. The CDR3 DNA reads TGTGCCACCTCGTCTTCAGGGCTATACAATGAGCAGTTCTTC.

This sequence joins TRBV27 and TRBJ1-1; 7 nucleotides agree with TRBD1. The V and J ends lost 5 bases and 8 bases, in that order; junction bases with no gene match: 14. The CDR3 spans 15 residues. From germline, CDR1 is MNHEY and CDR2 SMNVEV (reference sequence). The CDR3 DNA reads TGTGCCAGCAGTGCACGAACTCCAGGGGGTGAAGAAGCTTTCTTT. This gives the protein CASSARTPGGEEAFF.

The chain carries TRBV9 and TRBJ2-3; 9 positions agree with TRBD1. This CDR3 region has 17 residues. Looked up from germline, CDR1 is SGDLS and CDR2 is YYNGEE. With 0 bases clipped from V and 3 bases from J, the junction kept 8 bases outside the gene matches. The CDR3 DNA follows: TGTGCCAGCAGCGTAGGGTCGTGGACAGGGGATACAGATACGCAGTATTTT. It codes for CASSVGSWTGDTDTQYF.

V gene TRBV4-1 combines with J gene TRBJ2-1; 8 nucleotides match TRBD2. Looked up from germline, CDR1 is MGHRA and CDR2 is YSYEKL. The CDR3 is 15 residues long. V lost 0 bases and J lost 7; bases outside the gene matches: 5. For the CDR3, the DNA is TGCGCCAGCAGCCAAGATGTATCGGGGGGGAATGAGCAGTTCTTC. The encoded protein is CASSQDVSGGNEQFF.

Note on this clone: Other DNA sequences from this sample encode an identical CDR3 as well. The V call is TRBV18, the J call TRBJ1-5; D is undetermined. V was shortened by 3 bases and J by 4 bases, with 7 bases between the two germline ends. CDR1 is KGHSH, CDR2 LQKENI, per germline. The length of the CDR3 is 13 residues. As DNA, the CDR3 is TGTGCCAGCTCACCGAGATCAAATCAGCCCCAGCATTTT. Translation: CASSPRSNQPQHF.

The chain combines TRBV11-2 with TRBJ2-1; D gene unclear. CDR3 length: 17 amino acids. Germline CDR1 SGHAT, CDR2 FQNNGV. Trimming removed 1 base from V and 0 bases from J, with 13 bases in between. The CDR3 nucleotides read TGTGCCAGCAGCTTAGCCCCCTTCCTCAGCTCCTACAATGAGCAGTTCTTC. Amino acids: CASSLAPFLSSYNEQFF.

The genes are TRBV3-1 (or the pseudogene TRBV3-2) and TRBJ2-3; unclear D gene. CDR1 LGHDT and CDR2 YNNKEL come from the germline V gene (reference sequence). The CDR3 sequence is 15 residues long. The V gene lost 0 bases and the J gene lost 2 bases, with 9 bases spanning the gap. The CDR3 nucleotides are TGTGCCAGCAGCCAAGACCCGGACGCCACAGATACGCAGTATTTT. The encoded protein is CASSQDPDATDTQYF.

Concerning this clone: The sample holds other DNA sequences that translate to the same CDR3. V is TRBV9 and J is TRBJ2-7, with 7 positions matching TRBD2. Germline CDR1 is SGDLS and CDR2 is YYNGEE. Trimming removed 4 bases from V and 2 bases from J; junction bases left unmatched: 9. The CDR3 spans 15 residues. The CDR3, as DNA: TGTGCCAGCAGCCCTCGACTAGCTGGCGCCTACGAGCAGTACTTC. It is translated as CASSPRLAGAYEQYF.

This chain connects TRBV21-1 to TRBJ1-2; the table's D call TRBD1 went unverified against the DNA. TRBV21-1 is an annotated pseudogene. The CDR3 loop spans 14 amino acids. The CDR3 loop reads CASSKALRQAGYTF. In DNA, the CDR3 is TGTGCCAGCAGCAAAGCGCTCCGACAGGCGGGCTACACCTTC.

The chain is built from TRBV19 and TRBJ2-1; TRBD2 agrees at 11 bases. Germline CDR1 is LNHDA and CDR2 is SQIVND (reference sequence). The CDR3 consists of 17 residues. The trim removed 5 bases at V and 0 bases at J, leaving 6 bases unmatched. The CDR3 is CASSFRLAGSSYNEQFF. The CDR3 region has the DNA TGTGCCAGTAGTTTCCGACTAGCGGGAAGCTCCTACAATGAGCAGTTCTTC.